The TCR beta chain under discussion was sequenced for a study of T cell responses to AZD1222 COVID-19 vaccine. Study as a whole: Both about-4-week and about-12-week second-dose recipients were combined.

Turning to this clone: The antigen is unknown.

The V gene's germline CDR1 is DFQATT and CDR2 SNEGSKA (reference sequence). With V trimmed by 3 bases and J by 6 bases, 6 bases remained unmatched. The CDR3 runs to 15 residues. Some clones are missing from TCRdb's copy, which holds only in-frame ones; the method was immunoSEQ multiplex PCR. This repertoire shows tens of thousands of clones, approximately 91% found once; its top ten account for roughly 19%. The study's findings and limits: Once two AZD1222 doses were given, Spike-specific TCR breadth and depth went up. Mostly white British, mostly female donors; authors suggested clonal diversity may be underestimated. As reported, nearly half of all spike-specific TCRs target variant regions that are unmutated.

This sequence originates from an adult in good health. This specimen consisted of peripheral blood, obtained on day 0 of AZD1222 vaccination. The gene calls are TRBV20-1 and TRBJ2-7; 15 positions agree with TRBD2. DNA for the CDR3: TGCAGTGCTAGTCGGACTAGCGGGGGGGCCGGCGAGCAGTACTTC. This codes for CSASRTSGGAGEQYF.